The 28 T cell receptor beta chains listed next were all sequenced from one sample in a study of circulating CD8 cells and anti-PD-1 response in melanoma. TCR libraries were prepared from approximately 15 ng of total RNA with the QIAseq Immune Repertoire TCR panel. TCRdb re-called the reads with MiXCR, one entry per CDR3 protein. The sample carries 400 or so distinct CDR3 sequences, under 10% recorded once. Live CD3+CD8+TCRalphabeta+ cells were sorted into four subsets by PD-1 and/or TIGIT. This material consisted of CD8+ T cells from PBMCs, taken at baseline or after one month of anti-PD-1 therapy (not recorded which). The receptors come from a human donor with melanoma.

By its share, this clonotype is large. The gene calls are TRBV10-2 and TRBJ2-7; TRBD2 aligns across 12 bases. In germline, CDR1 is WSHSY, CDR2 SAAADI. The CDR3 is made up of 15 amino acids. With V trimmed by 6 bases and J by 1 base, 4 bases remained unmatched. The CDR3 sequence is CASRSTSGRSYEQYF. CDR3 coding DNA: TGCGCCAGCAGATCGACTAGCGGGAGATCCTACGAGCAGTACTTC.

By its share, this clonotype is large. The chain links TRBV28 to TRBJ2-1; TRBD2 aligns across 7 bases. Germline V gene data show CDR1 as MDHEN and CDR2 as SYDVKM. This CDR3 has 13 amino acids. V gave up 6 bases and J gave up 4 bases; unmatched junction bases: 3. The CDR3 bases are TGTGCCAGCAGGCCTAGCGGATACAATGAGCAGTTCTTC. The encoded protein is CASRPSGYNEQFF. Filled out from reference TRBV28 and TRBJ2-1, the complete variable domain reads DVKVTQSSRYLVKRTGEKVFLECVQDMDHENMFWYRQDPGLGLRLIYFSYDVKMKEKGDIPEGYSVSREKKERFSLILESASTNQTSMYLCASRPSGYNEQFFGPGTRLTVL.

This clonotype is judged medium-sized. The J gene is TRBJ2-1, the V gene TRBV9; 8 bases map to TRBD1. This CDR3 region has 15 residues. Germline V gene sequence: CDR1 SGDLS, CDR2 YYNGEE. The J segment lost 4 bases and the V segment lost 3 bases, leaving 6 bases of the junction unmatched. CDR3 amino acids: CASSGGQGGYNEQFF. The CDR3 nucleotides are TGTGCCAGCAGCGGCGGACAGGGTGGGTACAATGAGCAGTTCTTC.

This clonotype appeared once. J is TRBJ2-7 and V is TRBV6-5; 10 nucleotides agree with TRBD1. Per the germline V gene, CDR1 is MNHEY and CDR2 is SVGAGI. The CDR3 covers 13 residues. With V trimmed by 10 bases and J by 2 bases, 5 bases remained unmatched. CDR3 protein: CANTGTGAYEQYF. DNA of the CDR3: TGTGCCAACACCGGGACAGGGGCCTACGAGCAGTACTTC.

This clonotype turned up a few times. This likely comes from a read error, as the CDR3 has no conserved phenylalanine or tryptophan at its end. The chain carries TRBV6-2 or TRBV6-3 and TRBJ1-3; D uncertain. There are 14 residues in the CDR3. The V end lost 2 bases, the J end lost 5 bases, and 10 bases lay between the germline ends. Germline V CDR1 and CDR2: MNHEY, SVGEGT. For the CDR3, the DNA is TGTGCCAGCAGTTACGTCGGAGGGCGAAACACCATATATCTT. It encodes CASSYVGGRNTIYL.

This clonotype has a handful of counts. Just one base apart from a much larger clone, this may be a read error. The V call is TRBV6-2 or TRBV6-3, the J call TRBJ2-7; D is ambiguous. CDR3 length equals 12 residues. Germline V gene sequence: CDR1 MNHEY, CDR2 SVGEGT. Trimming shortened V by 8 bases and J by 1 base, and 9 bases separated the two germline ends. The CDR3 protein is CASFSESYEQYF. The DNA for the CDR3 is TGTGCCAGCTTCAGCGAATCCTACGAGCAGTACTTC.

This clonotype came up once. The chain is built from TRBV5-4 and TRBJ2-1; no firm D call. CDR3 size: 18 residues. V lost 1 base and J lost 5, with 22 bases in between. Germline V gene lookup returns CDR1 SGHNT and CDR2 YYREEE (reference sequence). The CDR3 loop is CASSLTFPGLGVDNEQFF. CDR3 nucleotides: TGTGCCAGCAGCTTGACCTTCCCTGGTCTGGGTGTTGACAATGAGCAGTTCTTC. The full variable domain, rest sourced from reference TRBV5-4 and TRBJ2-1, is ETGVTQSPTHLIKTRGQQVTLRCSSQSGHNTVSWYQQALGQGPQFIFQYYREEENGRGNFPPRFSGLQFPNYSSELNVNALELDDSALYLCASSLTFPGLGVDNEQFFGPGTRLTVL.

This clonotype is labeled as large (0.1 to 1%). CDR3 protein: CASSQDSGRGRYEQYF. The DNA of the CDR3 is TGCGCCAGCAGCCAAGATAGCGGACGGGGAAGGTACGAGCAGTACTTC. This chain joins TRBV4-3 and TRBJ2-7; D is possibly TRBD2 (6 bases). The germline CDR1 and CDR2 sequences are LGHNA and YSLEER. The germline V and J ends were trimmed by 0 bases and 4 bases, with 16 bases remaining between them. CDR3 length: 16 amino acids.

V is TRBV2 and J is TRBJ2-7; D perhaps matches TRBD1 (5 bases). Germline V gene lookup returns CDR1 SNHLY and CDR2 FYNNEI. The CDR3 extends over 15 amino acids. V was trimmed by 6 bases and J by 7 bases, leaving 22 bases between them. The CDR3 loop reads CASSHGAVSPGEQYF. CDR3 nucleotides: TGTGCCAGCAGCCATGGGGCCGTCTCACCCGGGGAGCAGTACTTC.

By sample fraction, this clonotype is large. V and J are TRBV12-3 or TRBV12-4 and TRBJ2-5; 7 bases map to TRBD1. Trimming cost V 6 bases and J 2 bases; bases outside gene matches: 9. The CDR3 is 15 amino acids. The CDR3, as DNA: TGTGCCAGCAGACGTGCCGGGACAGCTCAAGAGACCCAGTACTTC. Its protein is CASRRAGTAQETQYF.

This clonotype was seen more than once but under ten times. The chain is built from TRBV19 and TRBJ2-3, with 7 bases matching TRBD2. The length of the CDR3 is 15 residues. Germline V CDR1 and CDR2: LNHDA, SQIVND (reference sequence). V dropped 10 bases and J dropped 3; count of bases not matched to a gene: 13. In DNA, the CDR3 is TGTGCCACCGAACCCCGGGGCGGGGGAACAGATACGCAGTATTTT. Protein sequence: CATEPRGGGTDTQYF.

This clonotype ranks as large (0.1 to 1%). The rearrangement joins TRBV28 to TRBJ2-2; a weak D match, TRBD2 (6 bases). Germline CDR1 MDHEN, CDR2 SYDVKM. CDR3 length: 15 residues. V was trimmed by 2 bases and J by 1 base, leaving 8 bases between them. CDR3 nucleotide sequence: TGTGCCAGCAGTTTACTAGCGCAGAACACCGGGGAGCTGTTTTTT. This sequence encodes CASSLLAQNTGELFF.

The chain couples TRBV5-6 to TRBJ2-3; D remains unclear. Trimming took off 0 bases at V and 4 bases at J, with 9 bases between the two ends. Per the germline V gene, CDR1 is SGHDT and CDR2 is YYEEEE. The CDR3 runs 14 residues. The DNA of the CDR3 is TGTGCCAGCAGCTTGGTAGGGAAGGCAGATACGCAGTATTTT. Its translation: CASSLVGKADTQYF.

The J gene is TRBJ1-1, the V gene TRBV9, with a possible D match to TRBD1 (5 bases). CDR3 size: 12 residues. Germline loops: CDR1 SGDLS, CDR2 YYNGEE. V gave up 2 bases and J gave up 4 bases, with 6 bases separating them. The CDR3 loop is CASSVGATEAFF. The CDR3 bases are TGTGCCAGCAGCGTTGGGGCCACTGAAGCTTTCTTT.

This clonotype ranks as medium-sized (0.01 to 0.1%). It may be a read error: a sequence one base away is much more abundant. The rearrangement uses TRBV20-1 and TRBJ2-3; D not certain. Germline V CDR1 and CDR2: DFQATT, SNEGSKA (reference sequence). CDR3 size: 13 residues. Deletions cut 6 bases from V and 6 bases from J, with 16 bases between. CDR3 sequence reads: CSAPVESTDTQYF. CDR3 in DNA: TGCAGTGCCCCGGTGGAGTCTACGGATACGCAGTATTTT.

This clonotype is judged large. The chain links TRBV2 to TRBJ2-7; maybe TRBD2 (6 bases). The CDR3 is 10 residues long. Germline V gives CDR1 SNHLY, CDR2 FYNNEI. V was trimmed by 11 bases and J by 7 bases, leaving 12 bases between them. The CDR3 loop reads CAGGRQEQYF. In DNA form, the CDR3 reads TGTGCCGGAGGGAGGCAGGAGCAGTACTTC.

By proportion, this clonotype is large (0.1 to 1%). The chain is built from TRBV5-6 and TRBJ1-1; D is uncertain. CDR1 and CDR2 (germline): SGHDT, YYEEEE. This CDR3 region has 12 residues. V was clipped by 1 base and J by 4 bases, with 5 bases between them. The CDR3 DNA sequence: TGTGCCAGCAGCTTGCGAGGCACTGAAGCTTTCTTT. The encoded protein is CASSLRGTEAFF.

This clonotype rates as large (0.1 to 1%). The chain has TRBV2 and TRBJ2-1; 11 bases fit TRBD2. The germline CDR1 and CDR2 sequences are SNHLY and FYNNEI. This CDR3 contains 17 residues. V trimming: 2 bases; J trimming: 7 bases; junction bases outside the gene matches: 10. CDR3 nucleotide sequence: TGTGCCAGCAGTGAAAAAATAGCGGGAGGGCCTAAGAATGAGCAGTTCTTC. It translates to CASSEKIAGGPKNEQFF.

The V call is TRBV4-2, the J call TRBJ1-3; D is unresolved. The CDR3 runs to 17 residues. Germline V CDR1 and CDR2: LGHNA, YNFKEQ. Trimming removed 5 bases from V and 3 bases from J, with 20 bases in between. The CDR3 reads CASSASPHGGVGNTIYF. The CDR3 region has the DNA TGTGCCAGCAGCGCGAGTCCCCATGGAGGAGTTGGAAACACCATATATTTT.

Judged by abundance, this clonotype is large. The gene calls are TRBV28 and TRBJ2-5, with D unresolved. V lost 6 bases and J 5 bases, leaving 10 bases between the germline ends. In germline, CDR1 is MDHEN, CDR2 SYDVKM. The CDR3 sequence is 12 residues long. The CDR3 here is CASSRYPETQYF. The CDR3 bases are TGTGCCAGCAGCCGGTACCCCGAGACCCAGTACTTC.

By sample share, this clonotype is medium-sized. The chain links TRBV28 to TRBJ1-5; D remains unclear. Germline CDR1 MDHEN, CDR2 SYDVKM. The CDR3 runs to 13 residues. The V and J ends lost 8 bases and 2 bases respectively, with 10 bases between them. CDR3 sequence: CASQRRGNQPQHF. Written as DNA, the CDR3 is TGTGCCAGCCAACGCCGCGGCAATCAGCCCCAGCATTTT.

This clonotype has a handful of counts. The V call is TRBV29-1, the J call TRBJ2-1; 9 bases agree with TRBD1. Trimming took 0 bases from V and 7 from J; bases not matched to a gene: 10. Germline V lookup: CDR1 SQVTM, CDR2 ANQGSEA. The CDR3 covers 16 residues. This CDR3 is CSVEDPTGGDLNEQFF. The CDR3 DNA sequence: TGCAGCGTTGAAGATCCAACAGGGGGCGATTTAAATGAGCAGTTCTTC.

The gene calls are TRBV5-6 and TRBJ1-2; D is undetermined. Trimming pared 0 bases from V and 4 bases from J, leaving 16 bases between. Germline V CDR1 and CDR2: SGHDT, YYEEEE. This CDR3 is built from 16 residues. CDR3 protein: CASSLEVGSETYGYTF. The CDR3, as DNA: TGTGCCAGCAGCTTGGAAGTTGGCAGCGAGACCTATGGCTACACCTTC.

Sample share makes this clonotype large. This chain uses TRBV27 with TRBJ2-7; 12 bases map to TRBD1. The CDR3 is 15 residues long. Germline loops: CDR1 MNHEY, CDR2 SMNVEV (reference sequence). V lost 2 bases, J lost 2 bases, and 1 base stayed unmatched. The DNA for the CDR3 is TGTGCCAGCAGTTTAGGGACAGGGGGCCCCTACGAGCAGTACTTC. Its translation: CASSLGTGGPYEQYF.

This clonotype is classed as medium-sized. The chain links TRBV20-1 to TRBJ2-3; TRBD2 aligns across 11 bases. The germline V gene encodes CDR1 DFQATT and CDR2 SNEGSKA (reference sequence). V was pared by 3 bases and J by 1 base, with 3 bases of the junction left unmatched. The length of the CDR3 is 15 residues. The CDR3 here is CSASEGLAGTDTQYF. The CDR3 DNA reads TGCAGTGCTAGCGAGGGACTAGCGGGCACAGATACGCAGTATTTT.

In its sample, this clonotype is large. The chain is built from TRBV7-2 and TRBJ2-1; the match to TRBD2 covers 8 bases. The CDR3 has 15 amino acids. Germline V gives CDR1 SGHTA, CDR2 FQGNSA. Trimming removed 4 bases from V and 2 bases from J; junction bases left unmatched: 4. The CDR3 DNA reads as TGTGCCAGCAGCTCCTCAGCGGGAGCCTACAATGAGCAGTTCTTC. Translating it yields CASSSSAGAYNEQFF. Based on the CDR3 plus reference TRBV7-2 and TRBJ2-1, the full variable domain is GAGVSQSPSNKVTEKGKDVELRCDPISGHTALYWYRQSLGQGLEFLIYFQGNSAPDKSGLPSDRFSAERTGGSVSTLTIQRTQQEDSAVYLCASSSSAGAYNEQFFGPGTRLTVL.

The chain employs TRBV7-2 and TRBJ2-3; D ambiguous. The length of the CDR3 is 12 residues. Germline CDR1 SGHTA, CDR2 FQGNSA. Deletions cut 1 base from V and 8 bases from J, with 7 bases between. The CDR3 bases are TGTGCCAGCAGCTTAGACTTGGGTACGCAGTATTTT. Translation gives CASSLDLGTQYF. Filled out from reference TRBV7-2 and TRBJ2-3, the complete variable domain reads GAGVSQSPSNKVTEKGKDVELRCDPISGHTALYWYRQSLGQGLEFLIYFQGNSAPDKSGLPSDRFSAERTGGSVSTLTIQRTQQEDSAVYLCASSLDLGTQYFGPGTRLTVL.

In its sample, this clonotype is large. V gene TRBV6-5 combines with J gene TRBJ2-7; 10 nucleotides align to TRBD1. In germline, CDR1 is MNHEY, CDR2 SVGAGI. Losses at the gene ends were 7 bases for V and 3 bases for J; bases not matched to a gene: 3. This CDR3 comprises 13 residues. CDR3 DNA sequence: TGTGCCAGCACCGGGACAGGGGTCTACGAGCAGTACTTC. Protein: CASTGTGVYEQYF.